The clone carrying this T cell receptor (beta chain) was seen at least ten times. Its antigen is as yet unknown. The read terminates 3 residues ahead of where the CDR3 ends, so the germline J gene completes it. Germline CDR1 reads SQVTM; CDR2 reads ANQGSEA. The CDR3 covers 12 residues. Heparinized whole blood, roughly 5 to 8 ml, came from each donor. This sample is drawn from a study of T cell clonality in common variable immunodeficiency. Method: immunoSEQ multiplex PCR; TCRdb's copy keeps in-frame clones and lacks some. The sample yields about 55,000 clones, without any singletons. General observations from the study: CVID subjects shared fewer TCRbeta clones than healthy controls did. Compared with healthy controls, CVID subjects showed increased TCRbeta clonality, mostly in about a third.

The material sequenced was peripheral blood mononuclear cells. The clonotype was recovered from a person aged 18-70 years in good health. The J gene is TRBJ1-1, the V gene TRBV29-1; a possible D gene is TRBD1 (5 bases). The sequenced part of the CDR3 DNA is TGCAGCGTTGAAACTCAGACAGATAAG. Translating it yields CSVETQTDK. The complete CDR3 sequence is CSVETQTDKAFF.